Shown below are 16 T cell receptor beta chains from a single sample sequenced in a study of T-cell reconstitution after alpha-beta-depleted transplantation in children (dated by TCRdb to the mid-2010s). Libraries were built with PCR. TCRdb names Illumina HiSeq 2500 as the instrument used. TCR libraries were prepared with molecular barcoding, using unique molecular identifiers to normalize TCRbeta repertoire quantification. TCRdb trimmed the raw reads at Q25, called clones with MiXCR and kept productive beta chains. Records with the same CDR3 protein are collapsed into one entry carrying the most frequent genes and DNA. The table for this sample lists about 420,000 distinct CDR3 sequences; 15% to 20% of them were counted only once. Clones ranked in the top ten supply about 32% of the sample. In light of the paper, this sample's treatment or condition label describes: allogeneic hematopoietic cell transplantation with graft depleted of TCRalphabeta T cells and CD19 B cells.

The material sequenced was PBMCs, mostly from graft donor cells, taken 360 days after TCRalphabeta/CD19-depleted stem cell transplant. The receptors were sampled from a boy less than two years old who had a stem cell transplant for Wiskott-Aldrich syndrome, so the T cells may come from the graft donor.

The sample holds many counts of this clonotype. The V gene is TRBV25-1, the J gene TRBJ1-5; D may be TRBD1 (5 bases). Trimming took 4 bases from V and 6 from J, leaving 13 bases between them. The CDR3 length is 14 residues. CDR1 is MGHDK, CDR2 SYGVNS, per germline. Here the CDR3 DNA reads TGTGCCAGCAGTGGGGGGGAGGGAGGTCAGCCCCAGCATTTT. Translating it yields CASSGGEGGQPQHF.

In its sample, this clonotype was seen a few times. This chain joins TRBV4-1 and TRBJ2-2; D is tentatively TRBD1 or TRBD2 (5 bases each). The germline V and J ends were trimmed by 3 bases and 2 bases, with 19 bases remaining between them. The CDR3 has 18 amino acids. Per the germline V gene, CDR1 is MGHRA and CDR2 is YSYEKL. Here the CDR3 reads CASSQVWGSRINTGELFF. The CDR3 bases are TGCGCCAGCAGCCAGGTGTGGGGGAGCCGGATAAACACCGGGGAGCTGTTTTTT.

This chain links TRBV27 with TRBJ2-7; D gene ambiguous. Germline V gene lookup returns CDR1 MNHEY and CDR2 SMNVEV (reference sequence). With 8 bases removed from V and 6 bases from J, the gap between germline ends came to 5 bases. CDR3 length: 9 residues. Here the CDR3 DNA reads TGTGCCAGCGGGCGCGAGCAGTACTTC. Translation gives CASGREQYF.

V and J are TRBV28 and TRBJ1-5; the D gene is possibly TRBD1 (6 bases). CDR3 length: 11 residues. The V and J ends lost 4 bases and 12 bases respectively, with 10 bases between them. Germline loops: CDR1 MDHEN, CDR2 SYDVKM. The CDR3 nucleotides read TGTGCCAGCAGTTCCACAGGGTTCCAGCATTTT. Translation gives CASSSTGFQHF.

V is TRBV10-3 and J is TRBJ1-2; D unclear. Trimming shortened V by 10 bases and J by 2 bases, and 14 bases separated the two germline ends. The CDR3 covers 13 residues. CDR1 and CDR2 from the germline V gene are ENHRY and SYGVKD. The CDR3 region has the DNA TGTGCCACGAAACCGACGCAAAACTATGGCTACACCTTC. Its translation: CATKPTQNYGYTF.

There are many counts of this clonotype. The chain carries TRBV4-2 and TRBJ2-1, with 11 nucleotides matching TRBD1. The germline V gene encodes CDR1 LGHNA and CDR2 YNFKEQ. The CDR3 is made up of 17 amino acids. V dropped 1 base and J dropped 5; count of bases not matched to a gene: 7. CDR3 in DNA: TGTGCCAGCAGCCAAGTTCCGGGACAGGGGGTGGACAATGAGCAGTTCTTC. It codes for CASSQVPGQGVDNEQFF.

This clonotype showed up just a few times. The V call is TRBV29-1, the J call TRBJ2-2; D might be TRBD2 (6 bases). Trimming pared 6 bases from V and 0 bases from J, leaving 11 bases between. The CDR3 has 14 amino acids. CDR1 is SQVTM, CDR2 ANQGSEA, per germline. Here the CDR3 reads CSVARDSNTGELFF. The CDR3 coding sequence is TGCAGCGTCGCTCGGGACTCGAACACCGGGGAGCTGTTTTTT.

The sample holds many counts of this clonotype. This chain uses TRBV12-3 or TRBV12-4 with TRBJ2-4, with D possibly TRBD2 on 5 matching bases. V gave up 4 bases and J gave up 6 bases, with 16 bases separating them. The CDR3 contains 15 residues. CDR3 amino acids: CASSSSMRAINIQYF. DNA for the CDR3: TGTGCCAGCAGTTCCTCAATGAGGGCAATAAACATTCAGTACTTC.

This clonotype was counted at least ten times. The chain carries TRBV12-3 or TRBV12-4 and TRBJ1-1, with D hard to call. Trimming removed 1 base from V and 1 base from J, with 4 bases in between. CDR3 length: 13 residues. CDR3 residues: CASSLGTNTEAFF. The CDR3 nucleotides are TGTGCCAGCAGTTTAGGGACGAACACTGAAGCTTTCTTT.

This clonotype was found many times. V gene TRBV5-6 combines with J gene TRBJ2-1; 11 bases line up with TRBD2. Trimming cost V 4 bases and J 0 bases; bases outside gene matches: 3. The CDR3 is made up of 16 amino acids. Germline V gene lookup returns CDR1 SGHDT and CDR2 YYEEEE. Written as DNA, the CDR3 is TGTGCCAGCAGCCATACTAGCGGGAGCTCCTACAATGAGCAGTTCTTC. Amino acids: CASSHTSGSSYNEQFF.

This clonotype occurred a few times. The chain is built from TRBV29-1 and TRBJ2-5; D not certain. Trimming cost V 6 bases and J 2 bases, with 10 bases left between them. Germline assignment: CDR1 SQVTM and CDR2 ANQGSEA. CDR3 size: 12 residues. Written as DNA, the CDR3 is TGCAGCGTAGGGCGGATACAAGAGACCCAGTACTTC. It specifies CSVGRIQETQYF.

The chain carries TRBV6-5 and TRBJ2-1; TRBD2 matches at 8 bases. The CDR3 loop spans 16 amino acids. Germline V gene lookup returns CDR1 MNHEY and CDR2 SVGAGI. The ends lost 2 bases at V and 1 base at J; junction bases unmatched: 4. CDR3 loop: CASSYTAGVSYNEQFF. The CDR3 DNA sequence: TGTGCCAGCAGTTACACAGCGGGAGTGTCCTACAATGAGCAGTTCTTC.

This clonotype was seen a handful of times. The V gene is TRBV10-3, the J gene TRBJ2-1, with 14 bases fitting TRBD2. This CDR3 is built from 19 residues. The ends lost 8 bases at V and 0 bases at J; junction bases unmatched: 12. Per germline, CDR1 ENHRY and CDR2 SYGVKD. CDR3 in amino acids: CAIGTSGSFTRSSYNEQFF. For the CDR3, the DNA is TGTGCCATCGGGACTAGCGGGAGTTTTACGCGAAGCTCCTACAATGAGCAGTTCTTC.

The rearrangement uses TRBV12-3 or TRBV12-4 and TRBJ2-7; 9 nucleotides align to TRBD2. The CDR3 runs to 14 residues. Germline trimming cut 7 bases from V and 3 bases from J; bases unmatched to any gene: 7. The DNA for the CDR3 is TGTGCCAGCACCCGTGGACTAGCGTACTACGAGCAGTACTTC. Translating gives CASTRGLAYYEQYF.

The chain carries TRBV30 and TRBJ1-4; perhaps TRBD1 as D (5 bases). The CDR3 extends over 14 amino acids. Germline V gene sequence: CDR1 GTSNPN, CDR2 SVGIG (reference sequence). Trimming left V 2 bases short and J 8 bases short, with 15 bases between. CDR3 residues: CAWSPGGFGEKLFF. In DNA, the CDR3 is TGTGCCTGGAGTCCGGGGGGGTTTGGGGAAAAACTGTTTTTT. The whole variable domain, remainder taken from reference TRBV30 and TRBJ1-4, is SQTIHQWPATLVQPVGSPLSLECTVEGTSNPNLYWYRQAAGRGLQLLFYSVGIGQISSEVPQNLSASRPQDRQFILSSKKLLLSDSGFYLCAWSPGGFGEKLFFGSGTQLSVL.

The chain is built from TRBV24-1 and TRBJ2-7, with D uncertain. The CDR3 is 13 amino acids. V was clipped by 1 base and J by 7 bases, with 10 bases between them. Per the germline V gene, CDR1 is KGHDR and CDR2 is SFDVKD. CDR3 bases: TGTGCCACCAGTGATTTTGCCAATGGGGAGCAGTACTTC. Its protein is CATSDFANGEQYF.